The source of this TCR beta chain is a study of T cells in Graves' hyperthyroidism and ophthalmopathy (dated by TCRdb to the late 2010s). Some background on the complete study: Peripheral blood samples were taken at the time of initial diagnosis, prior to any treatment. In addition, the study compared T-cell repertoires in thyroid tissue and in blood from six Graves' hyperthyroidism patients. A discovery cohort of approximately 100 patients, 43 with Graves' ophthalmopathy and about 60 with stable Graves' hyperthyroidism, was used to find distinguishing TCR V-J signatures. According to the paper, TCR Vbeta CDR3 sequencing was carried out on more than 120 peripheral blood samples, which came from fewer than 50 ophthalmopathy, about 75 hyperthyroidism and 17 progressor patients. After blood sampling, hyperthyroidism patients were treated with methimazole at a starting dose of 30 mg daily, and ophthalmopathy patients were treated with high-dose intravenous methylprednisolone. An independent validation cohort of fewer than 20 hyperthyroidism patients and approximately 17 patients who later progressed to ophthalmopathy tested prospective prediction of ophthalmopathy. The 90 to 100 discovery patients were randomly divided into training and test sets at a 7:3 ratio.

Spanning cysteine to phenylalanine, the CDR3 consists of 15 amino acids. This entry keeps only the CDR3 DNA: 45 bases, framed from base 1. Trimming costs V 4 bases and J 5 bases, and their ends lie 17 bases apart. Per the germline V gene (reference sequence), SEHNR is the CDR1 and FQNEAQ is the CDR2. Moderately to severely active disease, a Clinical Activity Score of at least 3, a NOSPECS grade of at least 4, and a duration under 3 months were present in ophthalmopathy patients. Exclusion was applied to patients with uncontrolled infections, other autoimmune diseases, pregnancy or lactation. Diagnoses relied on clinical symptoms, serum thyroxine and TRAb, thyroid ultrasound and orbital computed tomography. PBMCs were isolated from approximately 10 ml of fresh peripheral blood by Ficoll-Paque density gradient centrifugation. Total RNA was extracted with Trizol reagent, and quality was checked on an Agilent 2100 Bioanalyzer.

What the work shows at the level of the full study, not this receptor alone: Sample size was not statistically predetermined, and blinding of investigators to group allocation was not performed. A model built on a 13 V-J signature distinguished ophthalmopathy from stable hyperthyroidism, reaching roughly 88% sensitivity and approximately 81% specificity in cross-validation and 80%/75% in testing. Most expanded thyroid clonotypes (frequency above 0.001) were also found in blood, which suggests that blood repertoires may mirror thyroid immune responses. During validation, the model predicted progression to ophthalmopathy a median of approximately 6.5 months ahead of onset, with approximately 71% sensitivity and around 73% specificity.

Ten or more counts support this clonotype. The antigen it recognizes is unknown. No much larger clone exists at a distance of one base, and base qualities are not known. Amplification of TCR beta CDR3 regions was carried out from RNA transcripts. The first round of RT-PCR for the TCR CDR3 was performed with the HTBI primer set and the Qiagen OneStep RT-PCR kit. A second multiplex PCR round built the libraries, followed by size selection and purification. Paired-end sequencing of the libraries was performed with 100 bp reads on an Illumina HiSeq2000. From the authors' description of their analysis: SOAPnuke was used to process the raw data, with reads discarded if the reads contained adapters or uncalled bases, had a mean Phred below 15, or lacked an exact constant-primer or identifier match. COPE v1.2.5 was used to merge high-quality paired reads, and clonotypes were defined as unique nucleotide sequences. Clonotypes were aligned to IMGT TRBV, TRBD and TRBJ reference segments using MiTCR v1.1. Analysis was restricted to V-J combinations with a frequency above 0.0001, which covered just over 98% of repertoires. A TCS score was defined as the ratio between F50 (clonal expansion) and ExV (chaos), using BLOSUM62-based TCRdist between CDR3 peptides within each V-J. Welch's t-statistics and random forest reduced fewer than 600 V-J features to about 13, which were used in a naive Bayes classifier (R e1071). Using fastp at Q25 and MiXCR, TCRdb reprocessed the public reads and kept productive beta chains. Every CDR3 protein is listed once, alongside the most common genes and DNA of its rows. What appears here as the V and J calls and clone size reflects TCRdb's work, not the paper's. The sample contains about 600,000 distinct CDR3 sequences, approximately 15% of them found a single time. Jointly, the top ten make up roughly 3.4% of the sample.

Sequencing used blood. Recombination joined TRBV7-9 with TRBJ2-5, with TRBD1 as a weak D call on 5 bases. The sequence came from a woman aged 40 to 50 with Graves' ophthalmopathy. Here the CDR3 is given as CASSSAVGVGETQYF. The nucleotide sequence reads TGTGCCAGCAGCTCCGCTGTAGGGGTTGGGGAGACCCAGTACTTC.